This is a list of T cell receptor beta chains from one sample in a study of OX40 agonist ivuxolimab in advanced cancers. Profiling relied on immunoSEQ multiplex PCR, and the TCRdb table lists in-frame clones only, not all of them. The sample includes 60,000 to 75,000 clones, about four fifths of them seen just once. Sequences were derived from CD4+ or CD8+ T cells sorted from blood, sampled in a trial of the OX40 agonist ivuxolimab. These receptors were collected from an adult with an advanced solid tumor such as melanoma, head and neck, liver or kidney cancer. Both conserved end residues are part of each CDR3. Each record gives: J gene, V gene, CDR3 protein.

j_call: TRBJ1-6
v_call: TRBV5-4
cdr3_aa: CASSLFQPDSPLHF

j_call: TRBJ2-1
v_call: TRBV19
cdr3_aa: CASSSRTGTEQFF

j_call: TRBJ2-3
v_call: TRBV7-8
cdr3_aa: CASSLGGPQYF

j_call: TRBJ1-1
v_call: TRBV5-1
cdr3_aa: CASSPLGQVNTEAFF

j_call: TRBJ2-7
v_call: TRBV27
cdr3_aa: CASSFTGVNEQYF

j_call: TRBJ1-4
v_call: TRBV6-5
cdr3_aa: CASSDSDREKLFF

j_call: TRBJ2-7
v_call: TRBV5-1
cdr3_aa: CASSLERLAGNYEQYF

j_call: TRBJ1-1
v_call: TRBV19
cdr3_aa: CASSIGATEAFF

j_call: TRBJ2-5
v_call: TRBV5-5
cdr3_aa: CASRYPGYEVQYF

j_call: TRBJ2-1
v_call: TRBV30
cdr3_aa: CAWRPGLAGVDEQFF

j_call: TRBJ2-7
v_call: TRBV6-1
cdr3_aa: CASSWDTPSEQYF

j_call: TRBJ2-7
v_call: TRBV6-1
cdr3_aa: CASRIGPSKIYEQYF

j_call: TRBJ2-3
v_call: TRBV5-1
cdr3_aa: CASSRQGRSDTQYF

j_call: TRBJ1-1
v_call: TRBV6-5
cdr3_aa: CASYTTEAFF

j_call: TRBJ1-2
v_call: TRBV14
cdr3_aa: CASSQDRDYGYTF

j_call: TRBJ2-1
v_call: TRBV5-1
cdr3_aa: CASSLMTSENNEQFF

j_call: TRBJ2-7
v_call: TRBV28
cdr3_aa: CASSPATFYEQYF

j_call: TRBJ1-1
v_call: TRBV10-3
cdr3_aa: CAISERPRNTEAFF

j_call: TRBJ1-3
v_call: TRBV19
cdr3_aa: CASSSTGDAGNTIYF

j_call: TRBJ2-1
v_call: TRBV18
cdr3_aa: CASSPGGPSSYNEQFF

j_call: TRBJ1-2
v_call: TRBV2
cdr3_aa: CASSETQGVGGGYTF

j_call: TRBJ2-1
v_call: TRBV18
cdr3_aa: CASSHPGSYNEQFF

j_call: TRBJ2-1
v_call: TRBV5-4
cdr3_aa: CASSRTSEMGNEQFF

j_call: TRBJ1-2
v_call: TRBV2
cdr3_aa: CASSDGGFGYTF

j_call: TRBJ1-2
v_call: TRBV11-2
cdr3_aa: CASSSLLGSPQRSGYTF

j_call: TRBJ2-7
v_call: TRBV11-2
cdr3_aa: CASSLEAPYEQYF

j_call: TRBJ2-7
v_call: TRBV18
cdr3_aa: CASSPFRDTSYEQYF

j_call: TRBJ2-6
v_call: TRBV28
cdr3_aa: CASNTGISGANVLTF

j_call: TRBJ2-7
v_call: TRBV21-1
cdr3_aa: CASSMGGTGRYEQYF

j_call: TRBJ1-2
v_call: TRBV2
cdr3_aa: CASTGDRVYGYTF

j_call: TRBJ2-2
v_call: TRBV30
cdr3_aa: CAWTWGGLPGELFF

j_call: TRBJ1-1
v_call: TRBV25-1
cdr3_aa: CASSSWDTEAFF

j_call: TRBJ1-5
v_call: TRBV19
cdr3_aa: CAAEGKWANQPQHF

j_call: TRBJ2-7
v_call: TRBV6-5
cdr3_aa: CASTGTSGGYEQYF

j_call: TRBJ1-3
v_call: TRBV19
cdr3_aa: CASSMQGSSGNTIYF

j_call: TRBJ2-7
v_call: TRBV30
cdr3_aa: CAWSRGGLGVEQYF

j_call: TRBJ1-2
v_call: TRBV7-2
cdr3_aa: CASSLQGDFFGYTF

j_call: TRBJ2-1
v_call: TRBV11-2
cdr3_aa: CASSPAGDVLNEQFF

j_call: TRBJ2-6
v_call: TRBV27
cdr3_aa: CASSTITGTKSGANVLTF

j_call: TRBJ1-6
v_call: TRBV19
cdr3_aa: CASRSQRTGGSPLHF

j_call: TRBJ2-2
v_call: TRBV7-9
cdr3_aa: CASSSFVGNTGELFF

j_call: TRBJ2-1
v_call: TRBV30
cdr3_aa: CAWRDYYNEQFF

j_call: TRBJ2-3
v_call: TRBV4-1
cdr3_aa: CASSQEGRGGVDTQYF

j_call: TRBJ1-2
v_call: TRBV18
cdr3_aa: CASSPPDPRGYYGYTF

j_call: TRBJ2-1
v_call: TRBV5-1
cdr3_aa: CASSSPREGIYNEQFF

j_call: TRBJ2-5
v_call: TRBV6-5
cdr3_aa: CASSSSGGQETQYF

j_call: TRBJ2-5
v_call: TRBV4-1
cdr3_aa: CASSQDRTSGPQETQYF

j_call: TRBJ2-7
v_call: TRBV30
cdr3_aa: CAWSLGAYEQYF

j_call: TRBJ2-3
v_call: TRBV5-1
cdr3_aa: CASRVGQGTDTQYF